What follows are 23 T cell receptor beta chains derived from one specimen sequenced in a study of CD8 T cells in ankylosing spondylitis. TCRdb used MiXCR to reprocess the 5' RACE reads, holding one entry per CDR3 protein. The data contain some 700,000 distinct CDR3 sequences, 15% to 20% of them singletons. The study, taken as a whole, reports: It appeared that ankylosing spondylitis blood was characterized by a TCR beta motif of fewer than ten highly homologous variants.

No antigen has been assigned to these receptors. Material for sequencing was blood, either unsorted or a sorted T cell fraction (not recorded which). These receptors came from a male donor with ankylosing spondylitis.

Ten or more counts support this clonotype. The chain employs TRBV10-3 and TRBJ2-1, with D possibly TRBD1 on 6 matching bases. CDR1 and CDR2 (germline): ENHRY, SYGVKD. The V end was cut by 3 bases, the J end by 6 bases, with 12 bases between. This CDR3 region has 14 residues. In nucleotides, the CDR3 is TGTGCCATCAGTGACCACGCACAGGGCAATGAGCAGTTCTTC. Its translation is CAISDHAQGNEQFF.

This clonotype came up a few times. The chain combines TRBV6-1 with TRBJ2-7, with 7 bases that match TRBD1. Germline V gene lookup returns CDR1 MNHNS and CDR2 SASEGT. The CDR3 runs 20 residues. V was clipped by 10 bases and J by 3 bases; unmatched bases: 30. The CDR3: CATLPPDDRAILGTFYEQYF. CDR3 coding DNA: TGTGCCACCCTTCCCCCTGACGACAGGGCGATCTTAGGAACCTTCTACGAGCAGTACTTC.

This clonotype was counted only a few times. The V call is TRBV7-2, the J call TRBJ1-1; D uncertain. This CDR3 comprises 13 residues. Germline V CDR1 and CDR2: SGHTA, FQGNSA. The V gene lost 5 bases and the J gene lost 5 bases, with 12 bases spanning the gap. CDR3 amino acids: CASSAGRETEAFF. As DNA, the CDR3 is TGTGCCAGCAGCGCGGGAAGGGAGACTGAAGCTTTCTTT.

This chain links TRBV4-2 with TRBJ2-5; tentative D call: TRBD2 (7 bases). Trimming pared 2 bases from V and 5 bases from J, leaving 15 bases between. This CDR3 is built from 15 residues. Germline V gene lookup returns CDR1 LGHNA and CDR2 YNFKEQ. The chain's CDR3 is CASSQPKGGRETQYF. The CDR3 nucleotides are TGTGCCAGCAGCCAACCTAAGGGGGGGCGGGAGACCCAGTACTTC.

This chain joins TRBV20-1 and TRBJ1-2; a possible D gene is TRBD1 (5 bases). There are 14 residues in the CDR3. CDR1 DFQATT and CDR2 SNEGSKA come from the germline V gene (reference sequence). The germline V and J ends were trimmed by 0 bases and 9 bases, with 17 bases remaining between them. The CDR3 loop reads CSARELGGDVSYTF. The CDR3 nucleotides read TGCAGTGCTAGAGAGCTGGGGGGAGATGTGAGCTACACCTTC.

This clonotype showed up just a few times. This chain links TRBV20-1 with TRBJ2-3, with D unresolved. The CDR3 extends over 15 amino acids. Germline V gene data show CDR1 as DFQATT and CDR2 as SNEGSKA (reference sequence). With 4 bases removed from V and 2 bases from J, the gap between germline ends came to 16 bases. In nucleotides, the CDR3 is TGCAGTGCTACTTCCCGGACCGGGCCCACAGATACGCAGTATTTT. As protein: CSATSRTGPTDTQYF.

J is TRBJ2-4 and V is TRBV29-1; 8 bases map to TRBD2. The CDR3 spans 14 residues. Germline CDR1 and CDR2: SQVTM and ANQGSEA. V shed 4 bases and J 6 bases; nucleotides not matched to a gene: 8. DNA of the CDR3: TGCAGCGTTGGACGGGGCGGGGGGCCAAACATTCAGTACTTC. Protein product: CSVGRGGGPNIQYF.

This chain connects TRBV20-1 to TRBJ2-7, with D perhaps matching TRBD2 (6 bases). V was cut by 6 bases and J by 2 bases, with 14 bases left in between. CDR3 length equals 13 residues. CDR1 is DFQATT and CDR2 is SNEGSKA in the germline V gene (reference sequence). Written as DNA, the CDR3 is TGCAGTGCACTCCGGGACTTCACCTACGAGCAGTACTTC. As protein: CSALRDFTYEQYF.

This clonotype was seen many times. The CDR3 nucleotides read TGTGCCAGCAGTTTTCAAAGCGCGCAGAAAGCTTTCTTT. This codes for CASSFQSAQKAFF. The J gene is TRBJ1-1, the V gene TRBV12-3 or TRBV12-4; D not certain. V lost 3 bases and J 9 bases, leaving 14 bases between the germline ends. The CDR3 has 13 residues.

This clonotype has just a few counts. The chain links TRBV7-9 to TRBJ1-4; 7 nucleotides agree with TRBD1. Trimming took 3 bases from V and 5 from J; bases not matched to a gene: 3. Germline CDR1 SEHNR, CDR2 FQNEAQ (reference sequence). The CDR3 runs to 14 residues. DNA for the CDR3: TGTGCCAGCAGCTTTGGGACAGTAAATGAAAAACTGTTTTTT. Amino acids: CASSFGTVNEKLFF.

This clonotype was seen only a few times. J is TRBJ2-1 and V is TRBV11-2; D call uncertain. The CDR3 spans 15 residues. Germline CDR1 SGHAT, CDR2 FQNNGV. The V and J ends lost 2 bases and 0 bases respectively, with 8 bases between them. The CDR3 region has the DNA TGTGCCAGCAGCTTAAGTCTTGGCTCCTACAATGAGCAGTTCTTC. Translation gives CASSLSLGSYNEQFF.

This clonotype has just a few counts. In nucleotides, the CDR3 is TGTGCCAGCAGTTACGGGCAGTACACTGAAGCTTTCTTT. Amino acids: CASSYGQYTEAFF. The chain is built from TRBV6-5 and TRBJ1-1; D not resolved. The V end was cut by 2 bases, the J end by 3 bases, with 7 bases between. This CDR3 region has 13 residues. Germline values: CDR1 MNHEY, CDR2 SVGAGI.

The rearrangement uses TRBV7-9 and TRBJ2-5; D remains ambiguous. The V and J ends lost 1 base and 0 bases respectively, with 6 bases between them. Germline V lookup: CDR1 SEHNR, CDR2 FQNEAQ (reference sequence). The CDR3 is made up of 14 amino acids. The CDR3 sequence is CASSLELHQETQYF. In nucleotides, the CDR3 is TGTGCCAGCAGCTTAGAACTACACCAAGAGACCCAGTACTTC.

The CDR3 reads CASSIGIYYEQYF. The CDR3 nucleotides read TGTGCCAGTAGTATCGGGATCTACTACGAGCAGTACTTC. This sequence joins TRBV19 and TRBJ2-7; tentatively, D is TRBD2 (5 bases). Trimming left V 3 bases short and J 3 bases short, with 9 bases between. This CDR3 is built from 13 residues. Germline CDR1 LNHDA, CDR2 SQIVND (reference sequence).

This clonotype occurred many times. V is TRBV15 and J is TRBJ2-7, with 7 bases aligning to TRBD1. Trimming at V came to 3 bases and at J to 7 bases, leaving 6 bases not matched to a gene. CDR1 is LNHNV and CDR2 is YYDKDF in the germline V gene (reference sequence). The CDR3 runs 13 residues. The CDR3 nucleotides read TGTGCCACCAGCAGGGACAGGACGGGTGAGCAGTACTTC. Its protein product is CATSRDRTGEQYF.

The chain uses TRBV15 and TRBJ2-1; possible D gene TRBD2, 5 bases. Looked up from germline, CDR1 is LNHNV and CDR2 is YYDKDF (reference sequence). V was trimmed by 5 bases and J by 6 bases, leaving 20 bases between them. The CDR3 sequence is 16 residues long. The CDR3 nucleotides read TGTGCCACCAGCGCCGAGAGGGTTGGTAGCGCCAATGAGCAGTTCTTC. Translation gives CATSAERVGSANEQFF.

This clonotype was recorded a few times. The chain couples TRBV5-1 to TRBJ2-7; D is possibly TRBD1 (6 bases). This CDR3 comprises 13 residues. Germline V CDR1 and CDR2: SGHRS, YFSETQ. The V gene lost 3 bases and the J gene lost 6 bases, with 13 bases spanning the gap. The CDR3 reads CASSSQQGGEQYF. In DNA form, the CDR3 reads TGCGCCAGCAGCTCACAACAGGGTGGCGAGCAGTACTTC.

This clonotype was counted at least ten times. This sequence joins TRBV4-3 and TRBJ2-2; a possible D gene is TRBD2 (5 bases). Trimming stripped 1 base from V and 3 bases from J, with 18 bases between. Germline CDR1 is LGHNA and CDR2 is YSLEER. This CDR3 is 18 amino acids long. The DNA for the CDR3 is TGCGCCAGCAGCCAAGGGGGTAGAGGGAGTGAGCACACCGGGGAGCTGTTTTTT. Amino acid sequence: CASSQGGRGSEHTGELFF.

In its sample, this clonotype was seen once. The chain employs TRBV7-9 and TRBJ2-2; 11 bases are shared with TRBD2. CDR3 length: 15 amino acids. Germline lookup yields CDR1 SEHNR and CDR2 FQNEAQ (reference sequence). V shed 5 bases and J 7 bases; nucleotides not matched to a gene: 6. DNA for the CDR3: TGTGCCAGCAGCCCACTAGCGGGAGACGGCGGGGAGCTGTTTTTT. Protein product: CASSPLAGDGGELFF. The variable domain in full, with the rest retrieved from reference TRBV7-9 and TRBJ2-2, is DTGVSQNPRHKITKRGQNVTFRCDPISEHNRLYWYRQTLGQGPEFLTYFQNEAQLEKSRLLSDRFSAERPKGSFSTLEIQRTEQGDSAMYLCASSPLAGDGGELFFGEGSRLTVL.

This chain uses TRBV29-1 with TRBJ2-1; 11 bases align to TRBD2. Germline values: CDR1 SQVTM, CDR2 ANQGSEA. J was trimmed by 2 bases and V by 7 bases; bases with no gene match: 16. The length of the CDR3 is 18 residues. The CDR3 protein is CSAAPPGLAVPAYNEQFF. CDR3 in DNA: TGCAGCGCCGCGCCCCCGGGACTAGCGGTCCCCGCCTACAATGAGCAGTTCTTC.

The chain couples TRBV15 to TRBJ1-4; perhaps TRBD1 as D (6 bases). V was clipped by 2 bases and J by 0 bases, with 16 bases between them. Germline V gene data show CDR1 as LNHNV and CDR2 as YYDKDF (reference sequence). The CDR3 has 18 amino acids. The CDR3 region is CATSRKLQGLATNEKLFF. CDR3 nucleotides: TGTGCCACCAGCAGAAAATTACAGGGACTTGCAACTAATGAAAAACTGTTTTTT. The full variable domain, rest sourced from reference TRBV15 and TRBJ1-4, is DAMVIQNPRYQVTQFGKPVTLSCSQTLNHNVMYWYQQKSSQAPKLLFHYYDKDFNNEADTPDNFQSRRPNTSFCFLDIRSPGLGDTAMYLCATSRKLQGLATNEKLFFGSGTQLSVL.

The chain carries TRBV20-1 and TRBJ2-3, with a weak D call TRBD2 (5 bases). The CDR3 totals 12 residues. V was trimmed by 7 bases and J by 0 bases, leaving 8 bases between them. The V gene's germline CDR1 is DFQATT and CDR2 SNEGSKA (reference sequence). CDR3 in DNA: TGCAGTGAGGGCGGGAGCACAGATACGCAGTATTTT. Translation gives CSEGGSTDTQYF.

The rearrangement links TRBV30 to TRBJ1-6, with 7 bases matching TRBD1. This CDR3 contains 15 residues. The V gene end was trimmed by 0 bases and the J gene end by 4 bases; junction bases not matched to a gene: 3. Germline V gene data show CDR1 as GTSNPN and CDR2 as SVGIG (reference sequence). The chain's CDR3 is CAWSVGGQYNSPLHF. CDR3 DNA sequence: TGTGCCTGGAGTGTTGGGGGACAGTATAATTCACCCCTCCACTTT.